These T cell receptor beta chains were read from a single sample in a study of blood T cell repertoires in COVID-19. Produced via immunoSEQ multiplex PCR; TCRdb's table is partial and in-frame only. Here the sample spans about 350,000 clones, around nine tenths being singletons. Sequencing was performed on peripheral blood. These receptors came from a woman between 18 and 29 years old who had recovered from COVID-19. The CDR3 runs from the conserved cysteine through the conserved F or W. The order of the fields is D gene, V gene, clone size, J gene, CDR3 length, CDR3 DNA, CDR3 protein. D genes are given only for firm matches. Only part of the rows carry a size: once, few, many, or a class if the clone is expanded.

-	TRBV30	-	TRBJ1-3	13	TGTGCCTGGAGTTGGGGGGTGGGAAACACCATATATTTT	CAWSWGVGNTIYF
-	TRBV9	-	TRBJ2-3	12	TGTGCCAGCAGCCGTGGCACAGATACGCAGTATTTT	CASSRGTDTQYF
-	TRBV4-1	-	TRBJ1-3	14	TGCGCCAGCATAGACCTTCAGGCAGGAAACACCATATATTTT	CASIDLQAGNTIYF
-	TRBV19	-	TRBJ2-4	13	TGTGCCAGTAGTAGGGCCGGAAAAAACATTCAGTACTTC	CASSRAGKNIQYF
TRBD1	TRBV23-1	-	TRBJ2-2	19	TGCGCCAGCACGACAGGGACCGGACTCCAGGCCCCGAACACCGGGGAGCTGTTTTTT	CASTTGTGLQAPNTGELFF
-	TRBV4-3	-	TRBJ2-2	16	TGCGCCAGCAGCCAAGATTGGGGCCTAGCGTCCGGGGAGCTGTTTTTT	CASSQDWGLASGELFF
TRBD2	TRBV29-1	-	TRBJ2-1	15	TGCAGCGTTGAATTCCGGACTAGCGGTTACAATGAGCAGTTCTTC	CSVEFRTSGYNEQFF
-	TRBV11-3	-	TRBJ2-3	16	TGTGCCAGCAGCCCTCCTCGCAGCGGTAGCACAGATACGCAGTATTTT	CASSPPRSGSTDTQYF
-	TRBV19	-	TRBJ1-2	14	TGTGCCAGTAGTTGGGGCAGGGGTGTCTATGGCTACACCTTC	CASSWGRGVYGYTF
-	TRBV12-3/TRBV12-4	-	TRBJ1-2	13	TGTGCCAGCAGTTTAAGGGGTGACTATGGCTACACCTTC	CASSLRGDYGYTF
-	TRBV18	-	TRBJ2-3	12	TGTGCCAGCTCACAGGGGGCAGATACGCAGTATTTT	CASSQGADTQYF
TRBD2	TRBV2	-	TRBJ2-1	18	TGTGCCAGCAGTGAAGATCCGGGACTAGCGGGGCCGTACAATGAGCAGTTCTTC	CASSEDPGLAGPYNEQFF
TRBD2	TRBV9	once	TRBJ2-3	17	TGTGCCAGCAGCGCGGGCCAATTAGCGGGAGGGGCAGATACGCAGTATTTT	CASSAGQLAGGADTQYF
TRBD2	TRBV7-6	-	TRBJ2-3	15	TGTGCCAGCAGCCCGCTAGCGGGGATCACAGATACGCAGTATTTT	CASSPLAGITDTQYF
-	TRBV12-5	-	TRBJ1-1	13	TGTGCTAGTGGTCTCTACGATAACACTGAAGCTTTCTTT	CASGLYDNTEAFF
-	TRBV5-1	few	TRBJ2-3	15	TGCGCCAGCAGCTCCGGGGGAGGGGGGACAGATACGCAGTATTTT	CASSSGGGGTDTQYF
-	TRBV21-1	-	TRBJ1-5	14	TGTGCCAGCAGGACAGGGACAGGAGGCCAGCCCCAGCATTTT	CASRTGTGGQPQHF
TRBD2	TRBV2	-	TRBJ2-1	16	TGTGCCAGCAGTGAATTCCTAAGCGGGATTAGCGGAGAGCAGTTCTTC	CASSEFLSGISGEQFF
-	TRBV7-9	-	TRBJ1-1	16	TGTGCCAGCAGCTTAGGCTTGGGGGGTTTTAGAACTGAAGCTTTCTTT	CASSLGLGGFRTEAFF
TRBD2	TRBV4-1	-	TRBJ2-3	17	TGCGCCAGCAGCCAAGAAAGGGCGACTAGCGGGACAGATACGCAGTATTTT	CASSQERATSGTDTQYF
-	TRBV29-1	-	TRBJ1-5	13	TGCAGCTTCCGGGGGGCTTGGGATCAGCCCCAGCATTTT	CSFRGAWDQPQHF
-	TRBV7-2	-	TRBJ2-1	15	TGTGCCAGCAGCTCGAGGGTTACGGGGTACAATGAGCAGTTCTTC	CASSSRVTGYNEQFF
TRBD1	TRBV3-1/TRBV3-2	-	TRBJ1-6	15	TGTGCCAGCAGCCAAGCAGGGGGCGCCGATTCACCCCTCCACTTT	CASSQAGGADSPLHF
TRBD1	TRBV5-6	few	TRBJ1-2	12	TGTGCCAGCAACAGGGGCATAGGGGGCTACACCTTC	CASNRGIGGYTF
TRBD2	TRBV30	-	TRBJ2-3	16	TGTGCCTGGAGTGGAGAGCGGGAGTTTGTGGCCAATACGCAGTATTTT	CAWSGEREFVANTQYF
-	TRBV21-1	few	TRBJ1-1	14	TGTGCCAGCAGCATAACGGACAGGGGCACTGAAGCTTTCTTT	CASSITDRGTEAFF
-	TRBV7-2	-	TRBJ2-5	15	TGTGCCAGCAGCTTACGGGGTACCCCCCAAGAGACCCAGTACTTC	CASSLRGTPQETQYF
TRBD1	TRBV10-3	-	TRBJ1-2	18	TGTGCCATCAGGACCGCCGGGACAGGGTCTATAGCTAACTATGGCTACACCTTC	CAIRTAGTGSIANYGYTF
-	TRBV5-6	-	TRBJ2-3	15	TGTGCCAGCAGCTTAGGGATGCGGGTCACAGATACGCAGTATTTT	CASSLGMRVTDTQYF